The source of this TCR beta chain is a study of blood T cell repertoires in COVID-19. Whole-study context: Sites in the United States, Italy and Spain provided acute and convalescent COVID-19 samples.

The assay was immunoSEQ multiplex PCR, and TCRdb's table has in-frame clones only and misses some. Among 200,000 or so clones listed, 80% to 85% were seen once. This clonotype originated in a woman aged 30 to 39 who had recovered from COVID-19. Sequencing used peripheral blood.

The DNA for the CDR3 is TGTGCCAGCAGAGGACAGCCAGAAACACCCCTCCACTTT. This gives the protein CASRGQPETPLHF. The rearrangement links TRBV2 to TRBJ1-6; TRBD1 might be the D (6 bases). The V and J ends lost 6 bases and 11 bases respectively, with 14 bases between them. Germline CDR1 and CDR2: SNHLY and FYNNEI. This CDR3 has 13 residues.